The following is a T cell receptor beta chain sequence with its context. Trimming at V came to 4 bases and at J to 5 bases, leaving 11 bases not matched to a gene. CDR3 size: 16 residues. CDR1 and CDR2 from the germline V gene are SGHVS and FNYEAQ. Authors' methods: Counts of nucleated cells, estimated from reference gene primer amplification, were obtained. Sequenced by immunoSEQ multiplex PCR; TCRdb stores in-frame clones only, minus some. That table gives V, J and clone size, and the DNA gave D and trimming. The sample contains approximately 290,000 clones, 70% to 90% of which appear only once. These data are taken from a study of blood T cell repertoires in COVID-19.

The V call is TRBV7-6, the J call TRBJ1-1; 9 bases fit TRBD1. Sequencing was carried out using peripheral blood. The clonotype originates from a human donor with COVID-19, enrolled during active disease. The donor label of this sample is uncertain. The CDR3: CASSSVKQGARTEAFF. As DNA, the CDR3 is TGTGCCAGCAGCTCTGTGAAACAGGGGGCAAGGACTGAAGCTTTCTTT.